Listed below are T cell receptor beta chains from one sample, sequenced in a study of T cell repertoires in cytomegalovirus infection. TCRdb called the reads again in MiXCR, with one record for every CDR3 protein. Of roughly 500,000 distinct CDR3 sequences detected, 42% appear once; the ten largest clones hold 40% to 50%. No antigen has been identified for these receptors. The specimen was cultured PBMCs, collected from culture after CMV antigen stimulation. These receptor sequences come from a human donor in good health (CMV status not recorded). Some clones in this sample may be carry-over from other donors' samples. The CDR3 runs from the conserved cysteine through the conserved F or W. The D gene is left open where the match is weak. Only some rows state a clone size, as once, few, many or a class for expanded clones.

>-|TRBJ2-7|-|TRBV12-3/TRBV12-4
TGTGCCAGCAGTCCGGGACTTTACCCCTACGAGCAGTACTTC
CASSPGLYPYEQYF
>-|TRBJ2-6|-|TRBV12-3/TRBV12-4
TGTGCCAGCAGCCGGGACGTCTACTCTGGGGCCAACGTCCTGACTTTC
CASSRDVYSGANVLTF
>-|TRBJ2-7|-|TRBV27
TGTGCCAGCAGTTGGCAGGGTCGCTCCTACGAGCAGTACTTC
CASSWQGRSYEQYF
>few|TRBJ2-2|-|TRBV5-4
TGTGCCAGCAGCCTACCGGGGGCCGGGGAGCTGTTTTTT
CASSLPGAGELFF
>few|TRBJ2-3|TRBD2|TRBV6-1
TGTGCCAGCATGCGAGCGGGGGCCAGAGATACGCAGTATTTT
CASMRAGARDTQYF
>many|TRBJ2-3|TRBD2|TRBV7-2
TGTGCCAGCAGCTTAGTTCAGCGGGGAAGCACAGATACGCAGTATTTT
CASSLVQRGSTDTQYF
>-|TRBJ1-1|-|TRBV12-3/TRBV12-4
TGTGCCAGCAGTTTAGAGGTCAGAAACACTGAAGCTTTCTTT
CASSLEVRNTEAFF
>-|TRBJ2-5|TRBD2|TRBV5-4
TGTGCCAGCACCCCTCGGGCGGGGGTTCGAGAGACCCAGTACTTC
CASTPRAGVRETQYF
>-|TRBJ2-7|TRBD2|TRBV28
TGTGCCAGCAGTTTAATGGGGGGGTCCTACGAGCAGTACTTC
CASSLMGGSYEQYF
>-|TRBJ1-1|-|TRBV18
TGTGCCAGCTCACGGGCGAAGGACAAGCCCAGGATGGCTTTCTTT
CASSRAKDKPRMAFF